Sequencing of this TCR beta chain was carried out in a study of blood T cell repertoires in COVID-19. The V end was cut by 1 base, the J end by 12 bases, with 16 bases between. Germline loops: CDR1 GTSNPN, CDR2 SVGIG (reference sequence). The CDR3 runs to 13 residues. This table comes from immunoSEQ multiplex PCR, and its TCRdb copy is limited to in-frame clones, with some not included. The table has around 280,000 clones, around 90% seen once; the top ten hold around 1.7%. What was sequenced was PBMCs or T cells enriched from blood (not recorded which). The clonotype was recovered from a woman in her 40s who had recovered from COVID-19. The chain has TRBV30 and TRBJ2-1; D ambiguous. The CDR3 DNA follows: TGTGCCTGGAGTGCCGAGGTCCCGTCGGGGCAGTTCTTC. Residues: CAWSAEVPSGQFF.